This T cell receptor (beta chain) was identified in a study of tumor-infiltrating lymphocytes in primary liver carcinoma. Note on this clonotype: The antigen is not known.

Overall study results and limits: Blood had a significantly lower top-250-clone fraction than tumors did (p = 0.039). Researchers report that only about 8-25% of top clones turned up in all five tumor regions. Reduced overlap was seen in tumor-adjacent and tumor-blood pairs versus tumor region pairs.

Co-extraction yielded RNA and DNA from about 20-30 mg of unsorted bulk tissue. Every tumor sample had over 85% viable tumor cells. Researchers generated TCR beta cDNA from about 460 ng of total RNA, relying on a constant-region primer. Researchers made the TCR beta libraries by running three nested multiplex PCR rounds with slightly modified ARM-PCR. It was with TRBV1-TRBV30 forward primers and a C-beta reverse primer that the first two PCR rounds were run, at roughly 10 cycles each. TCRdb processed the multiplex PCR reads anew with MiXCR; each CDR3 protein has one entry. The repertoire consists of under 90,000 distinct CDR3 sequences, with 55% to 85% occurring once and the leading ten covering around 19%. Germline values: CDR1 MNHNS, CDR2 SASEGT. This CDR3 has 16 residues. V dropped 4 bases and J dropped 5; count of bases not matched to a gene: 13.

The receptor was isolated from a man between 40 and 49 years old with primary liver carcinoma and hepatitis B virus infection. The gene calls are TRBV6-1 and TRBJ2-5; 7 bases are a match to TRBD2. What was sequenced was liver tumor tissue from sampling region 1. This sample's subset: tumor region T1, superior pole. CDR3 in amino acids: CASSVDPREACETQYF. As DNA, the CDR3 is TGTGCCAGCAGTGTGGATCCTCGGGAGGCCTGTGAGACCCAGTACTTC.